This TCR beta chain comes out of a study of shared clonotypes between healthy human individuals. Here immunoSEQ multiplex PCR was the method, and the copy in TCRdb shows in-frame clones only, minus some. The table shows over 2 million clones, with about 90% occurring only once. Notes on the study in general: A handful of donors held approximately 4.5% of naive CD4 clonotypes in common.

As for this clone: Its matching antigen is unknown.

Source material: naive CD4+ T cells from PBMCs. The subset here: CD45RA+ positively selected. This sequence was found in a young man in good health. Some clones in this sample may be carry-over from other donors' samples.

CDR3 in DNA: TGTGCCAGCAGAGCACCTAGCGGGAGCGGGTACGAGCAGTACTTC. Its protein product is CASRAPSGSGYEQYF. J is TRBJ2-7 and V is TRBV7-8, with 10 nucleotides matching TRBD2. V lost 6 bases to trimming and J lost 4 bases; unmatched junction nucleotides: 9. The CDR3 runs to 15 residues. Germline V lookup: CDR1 SGHVS, CDR2 FQNEAQ.